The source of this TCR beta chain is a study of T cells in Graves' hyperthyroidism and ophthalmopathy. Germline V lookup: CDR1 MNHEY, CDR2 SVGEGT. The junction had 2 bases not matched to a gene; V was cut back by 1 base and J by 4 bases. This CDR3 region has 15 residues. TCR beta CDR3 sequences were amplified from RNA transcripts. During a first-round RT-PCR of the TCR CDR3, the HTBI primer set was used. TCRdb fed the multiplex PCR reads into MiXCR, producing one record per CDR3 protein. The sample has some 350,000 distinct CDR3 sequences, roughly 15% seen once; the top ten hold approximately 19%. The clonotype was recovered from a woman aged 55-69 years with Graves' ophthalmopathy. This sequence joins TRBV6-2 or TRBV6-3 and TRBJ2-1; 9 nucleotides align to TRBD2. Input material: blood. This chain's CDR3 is CASSYFAGGYNEQFF. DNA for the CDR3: TGTGCCAGCAGTTACTTCGCGGGAGGGTACAATGAGCAGTTCTTC.